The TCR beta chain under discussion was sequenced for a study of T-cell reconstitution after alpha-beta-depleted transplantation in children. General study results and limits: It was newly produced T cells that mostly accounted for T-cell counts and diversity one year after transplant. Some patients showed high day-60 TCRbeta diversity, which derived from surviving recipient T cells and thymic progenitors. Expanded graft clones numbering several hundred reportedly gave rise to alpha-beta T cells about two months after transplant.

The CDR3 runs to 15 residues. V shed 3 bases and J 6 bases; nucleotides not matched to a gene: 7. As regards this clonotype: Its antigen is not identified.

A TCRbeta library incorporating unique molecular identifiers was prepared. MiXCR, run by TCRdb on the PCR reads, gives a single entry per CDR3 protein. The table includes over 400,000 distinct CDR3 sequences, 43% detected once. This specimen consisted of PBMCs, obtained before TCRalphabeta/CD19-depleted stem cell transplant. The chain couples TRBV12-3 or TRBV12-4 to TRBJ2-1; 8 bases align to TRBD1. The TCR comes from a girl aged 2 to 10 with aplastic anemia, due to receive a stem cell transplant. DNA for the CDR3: TGTGCCAGCAGTTTTGCTGGGACAGGAGTCAATGAGCAGTTCTTC. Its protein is CASSFAGTGVNEQFF.